The rows below give T cell receptor beta chains drawn from one sample of a study of blood T cell repertoires in COVID-19. Assay used: immunoSEQ multiplex PCR; TCRdb lists only in-frame clones, some missing. This table holds around 320,000 clones, 90% found once. Input material: PBMCs or T cells enriched from blood (not recorded which). The origin of the receptors is a woman in her thirties who had been exposed to COVID-19. Both conserved end residues are part of each CDR3. D genes are given only for firm matches. Clone sizes are given selectively: once, few, many, or a class where the clone is expanded.

J gene,D gene,V gene,clone size,CDR3 DNA,CDR3 protein
TRBJ2-3,-,TRBV4-3,-,TGCGCCAGCAGCCAAGAACGGGAGAGACACACAGATACGCAGTATTTT,CASSQERERHTDTQYF
TRBJ1-5,-,TRBV30,-,TGTGCCTGGAGTGCCGGGGGGCATCAGCCCCAGCATTTT,CAWSAGGHQPQHF
TRBJ2-5,-,TRBV4-1,once,TGCGCCAGCAGGTTGGCGGGGTTCTCCGAAGGGACCCAGTACTTC,CASRLAGFSEGTQYF
TRBJ2-1,TRBD1,TRBV7-9,-,TGTGCCAGCAGTATTGTGACAGGGTGGGATGAGCAGTTCTTC,CASSIVTGWDEQFF
TRBJ2-5,-,TRBV4-2,-,TGTGCCAGCAGCCCCCACCACGAGGAGACCCAGTACTTC,CASSPHHEETQYF
TRBJ2-2,-,TRBV23-1,few,TGCGCCAGCACTCCAGGGTGCCGGGAGCTGTTTTTT,CASTPGCRELFF
TRBJ1-1,-,TRBV24-1,few,TGTGCCACCAGTGATTTATACAGGTTGAACACTGAAGCTTTCTTT,CATSDLYRLNTEAFF
TRBJ1-1,-,TRBV5-4,-,TGTGCCAGCAGCCCCGACAGGAATCTGAACACTGAAGCTTTCTTT,CASSPDRNLNTEAFF
TRBJ1-1,TRBD1,TRBV18,-,TGTGCCAGCTCATCGGGACAGGGGAACACTGAAGCTTTCTTT,CASSSGQGNTEAFF
TRBJ1-5,-,TRBV9,-,TGTGCCAGCAGCGCCGACACAGGGTCGGAACAGCCCCAGCATTTT,CASSADTGSEQPQHF
TRBJ2-3,-,TRBV19,-,TGTGCCAGTGGCGGCCTCGGCACAGATACGCAGTATTTT,CASGGLGTDTQYF
TRBJ1-4,-,TRBV27,-,TGTGCCAGCAGTCCCGGGACACCTAAAACTAATGAAAAACTGTTTTTT,CASSPGTPKTNEKLFF
TRBJ2-1,-,TRBV7-2,-,TGTGCCAGCAGCTTAGTGGTAGCGGCTCAGTTCTTC,CASSLVVAAQFF
TRBJ2-5,TRBD1,TRBV9,-,TGTGCCAGCAGCCCGGACAGGGGACAAGAGACCCAGTACTTC,CASSPDRGQETQYF
TRBJ2-7,TRBD2,TRBV20-1,-,TGCAGTGCTAGTGTGGGACTAGTCTCGTACGAGCAGTACTTC,CSASVGLVSYEQYF
TRBJ1-4,TRBD1,TRBV7-6,-,TGTGCCAGCAGCTTACATGGACAGGGGCCCAATGAAAAACTGTTTTTT,CASSLHGQGPNEKLFF
TRBJ1-2,-,TRBV11-2,few,TGTGCCAGCAGCTCCCTCTCGGACACTAACTATGGCTACACCTTC,CASSSLSDTNYGYTF
TRBJ2-7,TRBD2,TRBV3-1/TRBV3-2,-,TGTGCCAGCAGCCTGCGGGGGGCTATCGAGCAGTACTTC,CASSLRGAIEQYF
TRBJ1-2,TRBD1,TRBV14,-,TGTGCCAGCAGCCAAGCCCTGGGGGACAGGGTGGCCTACACCTTC,CASSQALGDRVAYTF
TRBJ1-3,-,TRBV7-6,-,TGTGCCAGCAGCGCCCAAAGGACAGTCGGAAACACCATATATTTT,CASSAQRTVGNTIYF
TRBJ2-5,TRBD1,TRBV18,-,TGTGCCAGCTCACCACCATCCGGGACAGGGGTGTACCAAGAGACCCAGTACTTC,CASSPPSGTGVYQETQYF
TRBJ1-2,TRBD1,TRBV5-6,-,TGTGCCAGCAGCTTGGACCGGACAGGGGGGTATGGCTACACCTTC,CASSLDRTGGYGYTF
TRBJ1-5,TRBD1,TRBV13,-,TGTGCCAGCAGCTTAGGGGACAGGGGGCTCAGATCCCAGCATTTT,CASSLGDRGLRSQHF
TRBJ1-2,-,TRBV4-2,once,TGTGCCAGCAGCCAAGAAAAGGGGCTCGGCTACACCTTC,CASSQEKGLGYTF
TRBJ1-2,-,TRBV7-9,-,TGTGCCAGCAGCTTAGAACGCTCTCGGGAGGATGGCTACACCTTC,CASSLERSREDGYTF
TRBJ2-4,-,TRBV12-3/TRBV12-4,-,TGTGCCAGCAGTTTCGACAGGGGAGGGATTCAGTACTTC,CASSFDRGGIQYF
TRBJ2-2,TRBD1,TRBV4-2,-,TGTGCCAGCAGCCAAGCTCCGGGGGACAGGGAGTCTGGCACCGGGGAGCTGTTTTTT,CASSQAPGDRESGTGELFF
TRBJ2-5,TRBD2,TRBV2,few,TGTGCCAGCAGTGGCATTTTGCGGGAGAAAGAGACCCAGTACTTC,CASSGILREKETQYF
TRBJ2-7,-,TRBV21-1,-,TGTGCCAGCAGCAAAGGGAGGGGACTTTACGAGCAGTACTTC,CASSKGRGLYEQYF
TRBJ1-1,-,TRBV27,once,TGTGCCAGCACAACAGCCGGCTCCAACACTGAAGCTTTCTTT,CASTTAGSNTEAFF
TRBJ1-2,TRBD1,TRBV7-6,-,TGTGCCAGCAGCTCCCCTGGGACAGGGGGCAAAGGCTACACCTTC,CASSSPGTGGKGYTF
TRBJ2-3,TRBD2,TRBV5-1,-,TGCGCCAGCTCCGCTAGCGGGGGCACAGATACGCAGTATTTT,CASSASGGTDTQYF
TRBJ2-1,-,TRBV5-1,once,TGCGCCAGCAGCTTGGTAACAGGGCCCTACAATGAGCAGTTCTTC,CASSLVTGPYNEQFF
TRBJ1-1,-,TRBV7-2,-,TGTGCCAGCAGCTTGCAGGGGCCGAACACTGAAGCTTTCTTT,CASSLQGPNTEAFF
TRBJ1-6,-,TRBV4-1,-,TGCGCCAGCAGCCAAGACAGGTCAGGCCAAGTCCCCCTCCACTTT,CASSQDRSGQVPLHF
TRBJ2-3,TRBD2,TRBV5-1,-,TGCGCCAGCAGCTTGGCCGTGCGGGGGGCGGCAGATACGCAGTATTTT,CASSLAVRGAADTQYF
TRBJ2-5,TRBD2,TRBV5-4,-,TGTGCCAGCAGCCGCCTCCTGACTAGCGGGGGGGGTAAGCGGGAGACCCAGTACTTC,CASSRLLTSGGGKRETQYF
TRBJ1-2,-,TRBV5-1,-,TGCGCCAGCAGCTTGGAAGGACAGTATGGCTACACCTTC,CASSLEGQYGYTF
TRBJ1-1,-,TRBV5-1,-,TGCGCCAGCAGCTTGGAGCTACCCGGGAACACTGAAGCTTTCTTT,CASSLELPGNTEAFF
TRBJ2-1,-,TRBV4-1,-,TGCGCCAGCAGCCAAGTTAAAGACAGCTTCAGCTCCTACAATGAGCAGTTCTTC,CASSQVKDSFSSYNEQFF
TRBJ2-3,-,TRBV7-9,-,TGTGCCAGCAGCTTACTACAGTCCCCAGATACGCAGTATTTT,CASSLLQSPDTQYF
TRBJ1-1,-,TRBV6-5,-,TGTGCCAGCAGCCCCAGGGGAGTAGTGAACACTGAAGCTTTCTTT,CASSPRGVVNTEAFF
TRBJ2-1,-,TRBV6-2/TRBV6-3,-,TGTGCCAGCAGTTACTCGTTCGTTGAGCAGTTCTTC,CASSYSFVEQFF
TRBJ1-2,-,TRBV7-9,few,TGTGCCAGCAGCCCGACTCTACAGGGCTATGGCTACACCTTC,CASSPTLQGYGYTF
TRBJ1-4,-,TRBV21-1,-,TGTGCCAGCAGCATACCGGGTTGTTTAAATGAAAAACTGTTTTTT,CASSIPGCLNEKLFF
TRBJ2-7,-,TRBV27,-,TGTGCCAGCCGCCGACTGGGGACATCCTACGAGCAGTACTTC,CASRRLGTSYEQYF
TRBJ1-6,-,TRBV27,-,TGTGCCAGCAGTGCCCAGGGGTCAGGGCCCTATAATTCACCCCTCCACTTT,CASSAQGSGPYNSPLHF
TRBJ1-4,-,TRBV10-3,-,TGTGCCATCAGTGACAGGGTCGGTGAAAAACTGTTTTTT,CAISDRVGEKLFF
TRBJ1-2,TRBD1,TRBV24-1,once,TGTGCCACCAGTGACCCGACAGGGGGCGAGTATGGCTACACCTTC,CATSDPTGGEYGYTF
TRBJ2-7,-,TRBV9,-,TGTGCCAGCAGCCCCGCCGACTCCTCCTACGAGCAGTACTTC,CASSPADSSYEQYF
TRBJ2-7,-,TRBV5-4,few,TGTGCCAGCAGCTTCAACTCCTACGAGCAGTACTTC,CASSFNSYEQYF
TRBJ1-1,TRBD1,TRBV9,-,TGTGCCAGCAGCCCACGGACAGGGATAAACACTGAAGCTTTCTTT,CASSPRTGINTEAFF
TRBJ2-2,-,TRBV2,-,TGTGCCAGCAGTGCTTATGGGGGGGCTAACACCGGGGAGCTGTTTTTT,CASSAYGGANTGELFF